A single sample gave rise to the 2 T cell receptor beta chains below, sequenced in a study of human T cells and chemical hapten exposure. Each CDR3 protein gets one entry after TCRdb re-called the RACE reads with MiXCR. Of 80,000 to 100,000 distinct CDR3 sequences listed, about a tenth are singletons. Time point described: pre-sensitization, week 0. Indicated treatment: therapeutic diphenylcyclopropenone sensitization with weekly scalp DPC. Sequenced material: whole blood, taken in connection with sensitization to the hapten diphenylcyclopropenone (DPC). The receptors here all came from a woman aged 55-75 years with alopecia areata. Some clones in this sample may be carry-over from other donors' samples.

Many counts were recorded for this clonotype. This chain joins TRBV7-2 and TRBJ2-1; tentatively, D is TRBD2 (7 bases). The CDR3 is 20 residues long. V shed 5 bases and J shed 0 bases, with 26 bases lying between them. In germline, CDR1 is SGHTA, CDR2 FQGNSA. CDR3 bases: TGTGCCAGCAGCACCCCCGGGGGCGGGGGACCCCCGAGCTCCTACAATGAGCAGTTCTTC. Protein sequence: CASSTPGGGGPPSSYNEQFF.

This clonotype occurred a few times. The V and J genes are TRBV6-2 or TRBV6-3 and TRBJ2-3, with 12 bases fitting TRBD2. The CDR3 contains 15 residues. The V segment lost 5 bases and the J segment 4 bases; nucleotides outside the gene matches: 4. Per germline, CDR1 MNHEY and CDR2 SVGEGT. The CDR3 loop reads CASSRLAGEADTQYF. The CDR3 DNA follows: TGTGCCAGCAGTCGACTAGCGGGGGAGGCAGATACGCAGTATTTT.